This passage covers 15 T cell receptor beta chains from one sample sequenced in a study of T cell responses to AZD1222 COVID-19 vaccine. Assay: immunoSEQ multiplex PCR; the TCRdb copy retains only in-frame clones and omits some. The sample consists of 120,000 or so clones, roughly four fifths of them appearing once. The material was peripheral blood, obtained on day 0 of AZD1222 vaccination. The source of these receptors is an adult in good health.

The rearrangement links TRBV5-4 to TRBJ2-5; the D gene is possibly TRBD1 (6 bases). The CDR3 has 15 residues. CDR1 is SGHNT and CDR2 is YYREEE in the germline V gene (reference sequence). The V end was cut by 1 base, the J end by 5 bases, with 15 bases between. The CDR3 nucleotides are TGTGCCAGCAGCTTGTCGACGTTTACAGGGGAGACCCAGTACTTC. Translation: CASSLSTFTGETQYF.

The V and J genes are TRBV6-5 and TRBJ1-4, with 8 bases fitting TRBD1. Germline lookup yields CDR1 MNHEY and CDR2 SVGAGI. The V gene end was trimmed by 2 bases and the J gene end by 6 bases; junction bases not matched to a gene: 5. CDR3 length: 15 residues. This CDR3 reads CASSYATGVYEKLFF. The CDR3 DNA reads TGTGCCAGCAGTTACGCGACAGGGGTTTATGAAAAACTGTTTTTT.

The chain employs TRBV27 and TRBJ2-1; tentatively, D is TRBD1 (5 bases). CDR1 and CDR2 (germline): MNHEY, SMNVEV (reference sequence). Trimming took off 4 bases at V and 5 bases at J, with 15 bases between the two ends. CDR3 length equals 15 residues. CDR3 DNA: TGTGCCAGCAGTTCCTCCGTAGGGGCCGACAATGAGCAGTTCTTC. Translation: CASSSSVGADNEQFF.

The chain couples TRBV18 to TRBJ2-5; 9 nucleotides align to TRBD2. After removal of 3 bases from V and 1 base from J, the junction contained 0 bases not matched to a gene. Germline assignment: CDR1 KGHSH and CDR2 LQKENI. This CDR3 is 14 amino acids long. CDR3 in amino acids: CASSPTSGQETQYF. The CDR3 DNA sequence: TGTGCCAGCTCACCGACTAGCGGCCAAGAGACCCAGTACTTC.

This clone has just a few counts. The V gene is TRBV5-6, the J gene TRBJ2-7; the D is unclear. Germline-derived CDR1 and CDR2 are SGHDT and YYEEEE. V was cut by 2 bases and J by 5 bases, with 17 bases left in between. The CDR3 sequence is 15 residues long. The DNA of the CDR3 is TGTGCCAGCAGCTTAATAACGAGCTCGCGTAACGAGCAGTACTTC. Protein product: CASSLITSSRNEQYF.

The chain is built from TRBV27 and TRBJ1-2; 8 bases align to TRBD1. The J segment lost 2 bases and the V segment lost 6 bases, leaving 2 bases of the junction unmatched. Looked up from germline, CDR1 is MNHEY and CDR2 is SMNVEV (reference sequence). The CDR3 length is 13 residues. The CDR3 region has the DNA TGTGCCAGCAGGACAGGGGTAAACTATGGCTACACCTTC. Amino acid sequence: CASRTGVNYGYTF.

The chain couples TRBV25-1 to TRBJ1-2; D remains ambiguous. V lost 10 bases, J lost 7 bases, and 19 bases lay in between. The CDR3 length is 13 residues. CDR1 is MGHDK and CDR2 is SYGVNS in the germline V gene. CDR3 in amino acids: CATLQLGYGGYTF. As DNA, the CDR3 is TGTGCCACCCTCCAACTAGGGTACGGTGGCTACACCTTC.

There are a few counts of this clone. CDR3 sequence (DNA): TGTGCCAGCAGCTTAGGTCTGGGTACCGGGGAGCTGTTTTTT. As protein: CASSLGLGTGELFF. The chain links TRBV11-3 to TRBJ2-2, with no clear D. V lost 1 base to trimming and J lost 5 bases, with 8 bases between them. The CDR3 consists of 14 residues. Germline V gene lookup returns CDR1 SGHNT and CDR2 YENEEA.

V is TRBV5-4 and J is TRBJ2-1; tentatively, D is TRBD1 (6 bases). Germline assignment: CDR1 SGHNT and CDR2 YYREEE (reference sequence). The CDR3 sequence is 16 residues long. Trimming pared 4 bases from V and 6 bases from J, leaving 20 bases between. CDR3 nucleotides: TGTGCCAGCAGCCAAGGAATAGCCCTAGGGGGCAATGAGCAGTTCTTC. It is translated as CASSQGIALGGNEQFF.

This clone was seen only once. The V call is TRBV19, the J call TRBJ2-7; 11 positions agree with TRBD1. The length of the CDR3 is 14 residues. Germline CDR1 LNHDA, CDR2 SQIVND (reference sequence). V was pared by 6 bases and J by 3 bases, with 4 bases of the junction left unmatched. The CDR3 here is CASSGGTGGYEQYF. In DNA, the CDR3 is TGTGCCAGTAGCGGCGGGACAGGGGGCTACGAGCAGTACTTC.

V usage is TRBV28 and J usage is TRBJ2-1; 9 bases fit TRBD1. V lost 4 bases to trimming and J lost 7 bases; unmatched junction nucleotides: 14. Germline V lookup: CDR1 MDHEN, CDR2 SYDVKM. This CDR3 region has 17 residues. Written as DNA, the CDR3 is TGTGCCAGCAGTTACCTGAGATACAGGGGGCAAGGAAATGAGCAGTTCTTC. It codes for CASSYLRYRGQGNEQFF.

The chain has TRBV28 and TRBJ1-2; 8 bases are shared with TRBD1. Trimming took 2 bases from V and 8 from J; bases not matched to a gene: 4. Looked up from germline, CDR1 is MDHEN and CDR2 is SYDVKM. The length of the CDR3 is 13 residues. CDR3 coding DNA: TGTGCCAGCAGTTTACAGGGGGCGGGAGGCTACACCTTC. Protein: CASSLQGAGGYTF.

This chain uses TRBV14 with TRBJ2-1; 10 bases fit TRBD1. The CDR3 sequence is 15 residues long. The germline CDR1 and CDR2 sequences are SGHDN and FVKESK. V dropped 2 bases and J dropped 9; count of bases not matched to a gene: 7. The CDR3 spells CASSQRQGASGEQFF. The CDR3 region has the DNA TGTGCCAGCAGCCAACGACAGGGGGCCTCTGGTGAGCAGTTCTTC.

This clone has more than one count but fewer than ten. The chain couples TRBV19 to TRBJ1-5, with unresolved D. Trimming shortened V by 8 bases and J by 2 bases, and 10 bases separated the two germline ends. The CDR3 runs to 13 residues. CDR1 and CDR2 from the germline V gene are LNHDA and SQIVND (reference sequence). The CDR3 nucleotides are TGTGCCAGTCGGCAAGGGCGCAATCAGCCCCAGCATTTT. Protein sequence: CASRQGRNQPQHF.

The gene calls are TRBV24-1 and TRBJ2-1; D perhaps matches TRBD2 (7 bases). The CDR3 runs 18 residues. CDR1 is KGHDR, CDR2 SFDVKD, per germline. V was clipped by 2 bases and J by 8 bases, with 24 bases between them. CDR3 nucleotides: TGTGCCACCAGTGATTATAAGTTTGGGGGGGCCGATACGTATGAGCAGTTCTTC. It specifies CATSDYKFGGADTYEQFF.